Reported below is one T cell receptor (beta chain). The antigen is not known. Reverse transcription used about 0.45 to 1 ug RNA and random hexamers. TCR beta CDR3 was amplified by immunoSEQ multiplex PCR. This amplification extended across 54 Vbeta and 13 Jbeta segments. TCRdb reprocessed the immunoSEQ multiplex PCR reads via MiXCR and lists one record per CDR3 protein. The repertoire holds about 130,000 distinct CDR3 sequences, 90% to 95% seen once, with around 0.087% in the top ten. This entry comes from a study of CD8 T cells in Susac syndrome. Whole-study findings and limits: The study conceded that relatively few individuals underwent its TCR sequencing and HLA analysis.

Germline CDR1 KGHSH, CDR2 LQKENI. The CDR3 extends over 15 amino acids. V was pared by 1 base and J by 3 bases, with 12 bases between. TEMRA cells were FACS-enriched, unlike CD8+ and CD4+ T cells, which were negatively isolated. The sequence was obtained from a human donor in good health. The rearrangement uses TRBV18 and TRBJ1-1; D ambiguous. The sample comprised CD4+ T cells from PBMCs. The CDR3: CASSPRWGDDTEAFF. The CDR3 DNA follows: TGTGCCAGCTCACCACGGTGGGGAGACGACACTGAAGCTTTCTTT.